One and the same sample provided the 11 T cell receptor beta chains below, sequenced in a study (dated by TCRdb to the mid-2010s). Receptor amplification or capture employed multiplex PCR. Sequencing was performed on an Ion Torrent PGM. Adaptor-ligated barcode primers were used to amplify TRBV12-4/TRBJ1-2 clonotypes in the roughly 20-patient analysis. TCRdb reprocessed the public reads (quality trimming at Q25 with fastp, clone calling with MiXCR) and kept in-frame beta chains. Each CDR3 protein gets just one entry, which takes the most common genes and DNA from the rows behind it. The sample contains 2,700 or so distinct CDR3 sequences, about 5% of them found a single time. The ten top clones hold 11% of the sample. Source material: naive CD4+ T cells sorted from blood. This sample's cell subset or site label indicates: naive CD4+ T cells, CD4+CD45RA+CD25-. The receptors stem from a female donor with breast cancer.

By proportion, this clonotype is medium-sized (0.01 to 0.1%). The chain links TRBV12-3 or TRBV12-4 to TRBJ1-2; D unclear. CDR3 length: 14 amino acids. The germline V and J ends were trimmed by 5 bases and 8 bases, with 18 bases remaining between them. DNA of the CDR3: TGTGCCAGCAGTAATTACAACGGGATGGAAGGCTACACCTTC. Translation: CASSNYNGMEGYTF.

This clonotype is labeled as medium-sized (0.01 to 0.1%). The J gene is TRBJ1-2, the V gene TRBV12-3 or TRBV12-4; no firm D call. V was cut by 2 bases and J by 3 bases, with 10 bases left in between. The CDR3 totals 14 residues. The CDR3 region is CASSLRFFDYGYTF. The CDR3 DNA reads as TGTGCCAGCAGTTTAAGGTTCTTCGACTATGGCTACACCTTC.

This clonotype is medium-sized. The CDR3 region is CASSSPGQGIYGYTF. The CDR3 bases are TGTGCCAGCAGTTCCCCGGGACAGGGGATCTATGGCTACACCTTC. The chain links TRBV12-3 or TRBV12-4 to TRBJ1-2; 10 nucleotides line up with TRBD1. The CDR3 has 15 amino acids. The V and J ends lost 4 bases and 4 bases, in that order; junction bases with no gene match: 6.

By share of the sample, this clonotype is medium-sized (0.01 to 0.1%). V and J are TRBV12-3 or TRBV12-4 and TRBJ1-2, with no clear D. Trimming took off 7 bases at V and 6 bases at J, with 15 bases between the two ends. This CDR3 is built from 13 residues. The CDR3 DNA is TGTGCCAGCACCTCCGTATTTCCGGATGGCTACACCTTC. It yields the protein CASTSVFPDGYTF.

This clonotype is termed medium-sized (0.01 to 0.1%). Here the CDR3 reads CASTSNPIYGYTF. The CDR3 region has the DNA TGTGCCAGCACCTCGAACCCGATCTATGGCTACACCTTC. The chain joins TRBV12-3 or TRBV12-4 to TRBJ1-2; no reliable D call. Trimming stripped 7 bases from V and 4 bases from J, with 13 bases between. This CDR3 is 13 amino acids long.

This clonotype is labeled as medium-sized (0.01 to 0.1%). The chain couples TRBV12-3 or TRBV12-4 to TRBJ1-2, with a weak D call TRBD1 (6 bases). Trimming took off 5 bases at V and 2 bases at J, with 9 bases between the two ends. The CDR3 has 13 amino acids. The CDR3 is CASSRGTNYGYTF. CDR3 nucleotides: TGTGCCAGCAGTCGAGGGACAAACTATGGCTACACCTTC.

This clonotype is judged medium-sized. The J gene is TRBJ1-2, the V gene TRBV12-3 or TRBV12-4, with 8 bases matching TRBD1. This CDR3 has 14 amino acids. J gave up 8 bases and V 6 bases, and 11 bases lay outside the gene matches. DNA of the CDR3: TGTGCCAGCAGGTTGACAGGGGCGAATCGCGGCTACACCTTC. Its translation: CASRLTGANRGYTF.

By its share, this clonotype is medium-sized. This chain connects TRBV12-3 or TRBV12-4 to TRBJ1-2; 7 positions match TRBD1. This CDR3 contains 14 residues. The junction had 7 bases not matched to a gene; V was cut back by 6 bases and J by 3 bases. The CDR3 DNA sequence: TGTGCCAGCAGATACCGGGACAGCTACTATGGCTACACCTTC. Its translation is CASRYRDSYYGYTF.

Relative to its sample, this clonotype is medium-sized. The rearrangement links TRBV12-3 or TRBV12-4 to TRBJ1-2; unclear D gene. The ends were cut back, 6 bases at V and 0 bases at J, with 14 bases in the middle. The CDR3 is 15 residues long. In DNA form, the CDR3 reads TGTGCCAGCAGCCTTGGCGGGATAGCTAACTATGGCTACACCTTC. Its protein product is CASSLGGIANYGYTF.

This clonotype rates as medium-sized (0.01 to 0.1%). This chain connects TRBV12-3 or TRBV12-4 to TRBJ1-2; 8 bases line up with TRBD1. V lost 6 bases, J lost 6 bases, and 6 bases stayed unmatched. The CDR3 totals 13 residues. DNA of the CDR3: TGTGCCAGCAGCCCCGGACAGGGTGATGGCTACACCTTC. As protein: CASSPGQGDGYTF.

This clonotype is classed as medium-sized. The chain combines TRBV12-3 or TRBV12-4 with TRBJ1-2; no definite D call. The CDR3 is 12 residues long. Between the trimmed V and J ends, which lost 6 bases and 0 bases, there was a span of 5 bases. CDR3: CASRRTNYGYTF. CDR3 coding DNA: TGTGCCAGCAGGCGGACTAACTATGGCTACACCTTC.